The rows below give T cell receptor beta chains drawn from one sample of a study of molecular identifiers for immune sequencing clone quantification. MiXCR, applied by TCRdb to the PCR reads, yields one record per CDR3 protein. The table has around 480,000 distinct CDR3 sequences, less than 30% seen once. The sequenced sample was naive CD8+ T cells from blood, with Jurkat cell RNA spiked in. These receptors all stem from a human donor in good health. Some libraries in this study had Jurkat cell RNA spiked in. CDR3s include the opening cysteine and the closing phenylalanine or tryptophan. The order of the fields is clone size, J gene, V gene, D gene, CDR3 protein, CDR3 DNA. The D gene is left open where the match is weak. Some rows have no size entry. The others give once, few or many, or a class for an expanded clone.

>-|TRBJ1-5|TRBV6-2/TRBV6-3|-
CASSYSMQGGQPQHF
TGTGCCAGCAGTTACTCGATGCAGGGTGGTCAGCCCCAGCATTTT
>-|TRBJ1-4|TRBV6-5|-
CATAPGSSPANEKLFF
TGTGCCACCGCTCCAGGGTCCTCTCCGGCTAATGAAAAACTGTTTTTT
>-|TRBJ2-7|TRBV7-2|-
CASSLGVYYEQYF
TGTGCCAGCAGCTTAGGCGTTTACTACGAGCAGTACTTC
>few|TRBJ2-7|TRBV28|-
CASSFGLKRVYEQYF
TGTGCCAGCAGTTTCGGCCTCAAGCGGGTCTACGAGCAGTACTTC
>-|TRBJ2-7|TRBV7-8|-
CASSLAGHVYEQYF
TGTGCCAGCAGCTTAGCGGGACACGTCTACGAGCAGTACTTC
>-|TRBJ1-1|TRBV20-1|-
CSARKGYGTEAFF
TGCAGTGCTAGGAAGGGGTATGGCACTGAAGCTTTCTTT
>-|TRBJ2-2|TRBV20-1|-
CSARDGVITGELFF
TGCAGTGCTAGAGATGGGGTTATCACCGGGGAGCTGTTTTTT
>-|TRBJ2-3|TRBV3-1|TRBD1
CASRPTGGEDTQYF
TGTGCCAGCAGACCAACAGGGGGCGAGGATACGCAGTATTTT
>few|TRBJ1-2|TRBV21-1|-
CASRIDPEEPNYGYTF
TGTGCCAGCAGGATCGACCCAGAGGAGCCCAACTATGGCTACACCTTC
>few|TRBJ2-1|TRBV5-6|TRBD2
CASSLASGYNEQFF
TGTGCCAGCAGCTTGGCTAGCGGCTACAATGAGCAGTTCTTC
>few|TRBJ2-2|TRBV29-1|-
CSVEVWDGESNTGELFF
TGCAGCGTTGAAGTCTGGGACGGAGAATCTAACACCGGGGAGCTGTTTTTT
>-|TRBJ1-1|TRBV4-3|-
CASRQVALGYTEAFF
TGCGCCAGCCGCCAAGTCGCTCTCGGATACACTGAAGCTTTCTTT
>-|TRBJ1-1|TRBV9|-
CASSVGPLGGTEAFF
TGTGCCAGCAGCGTAGGACCTTTGGGAGGCACTGAAGCTTTCTTT
>-|TRBJ2-3|TRBV6-2/TRBV6-3|TRBD1
CASSSLGQADTQYF
TGTGCCAGCAGTTCCCTCGGACAGGCAGATACGCAGTATTTT
>few|TRBJ2-5|TRBV12-3/TRBV12-4|-
CASKARNVETQYF
TGTGCCAGCAAAGCGCGGAACGTAGAGACCCAGTACTTC
>few|TRBJ1-5|TRBV7-2|-
CASSLEVDYSNQPQHF
TGTGCCAGCAGCTTAGAGGTGGACTATAGCAATCAGCCCCAGCATTTT
>-|TRBJ2-7|TRBV6-2/TRBV6-3|-
CASSYPIDPLEQYF
TGTGCCAGCAGTTACCCGATAGACCCCCTCGAGCAGTACTTC
>few|TRBJ1-2|TRBV29-1|-
CSVPGVRSHGYTF
TGCAGCGTTCCCGGTGTTAGGTCCCATGGCTACACCTTC
>-|TRBJ2-5|TRBV7-2|TRBD2
CASSPGLAQETQNF
TGTGCCAGCAGCCCGGGACTAGCGCAAGAGACCCAGAACTTC
>-|TRBJ1-1|TRBV19|-
CASGSGHTEAFF
TGTGCCAGTGGCTCCGGGCACACTGAAGCTTTCTTT
>-|TRBJ2-7|TRBV11-2|-
CASSLAPVASSYEQYF
TGTGCCAGCAGCTTAGCTCCCGTGGCAAGCTCCTACGAGCAGTACTTC
>many|TRBJ2-3|TRBV29-1|TRBD1
CSVEDPLTGAQWPTQYF
TGCAGCGTTGAAGACCCTCTGACAGGGGCCCAGTGGCCTACGCAGTATTTT
>-|TRBJ2-5|TRBV3-1|-
CAGSGHSRGEETQYF
TGTGCCGGCAGCGGGCACTCCCGTGGGGAAGAGACCCAGTACTTC
>many|TRBJ2-7|TRBV6-5|-
CASSSTGFHEQYF
TGTGCCAGCAGTTCCACAGGGTTCCACGAGCAGTACTTC
>many|TRBJ2-4|TRBV12-3/TRBV12-4|-
CASSFGTETNIQYF
TGTGCCAGCAGTTTTGGCACCGAGACTAACATTCAGTACTTC
>-|TRBJ1-1|TRBV12-3/TRBV12-4|-
CASSFRLKMNTEAFF
TGTGCCAGCAGTTTTCGGTTGAAAATGAACACTGAAGCTTTCTTT
>few|TRBJ2-7|TRBV11-1|-
CASSVRGGSLYEQYF
TGTGCCAGCAGCGTCAGGGGTGGCTCTCTCTACGAGCAGTACTTC
>-|TRBJ2-3|TRBV6-2/TRBV6-3|TRBD1
CASSFGTGFSADTQYF
TGTGCCAGCAGTTTCGGGACAGGGTTCAGTGCAGATACGCAGTATTTT
>few|TRBJ2-5|TRBV27|TRBD1
CASRRLGTEGTQYF
TGTGCCAGCCGCCGATTGGGGACAGAAGGGACCCAGTACTTC